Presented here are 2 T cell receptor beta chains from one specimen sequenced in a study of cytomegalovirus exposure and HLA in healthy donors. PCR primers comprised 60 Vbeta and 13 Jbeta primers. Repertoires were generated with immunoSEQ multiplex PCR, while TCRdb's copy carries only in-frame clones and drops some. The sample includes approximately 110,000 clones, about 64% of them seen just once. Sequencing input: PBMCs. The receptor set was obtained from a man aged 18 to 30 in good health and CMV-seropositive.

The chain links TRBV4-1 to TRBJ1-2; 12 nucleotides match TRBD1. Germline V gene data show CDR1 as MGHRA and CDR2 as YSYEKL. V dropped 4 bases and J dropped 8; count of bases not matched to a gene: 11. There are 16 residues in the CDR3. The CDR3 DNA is TGCGCCAGCAGCCTACCCGGGACAGGGGGCGACGGCGGCTACACCTTC. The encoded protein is CASSLPGTGGDGGYTF.

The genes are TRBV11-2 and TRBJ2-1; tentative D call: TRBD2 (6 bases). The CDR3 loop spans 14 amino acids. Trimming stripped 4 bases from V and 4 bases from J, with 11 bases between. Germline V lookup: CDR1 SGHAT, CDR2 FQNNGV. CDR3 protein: CASSWLGLYNEQFF. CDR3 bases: TGTGCCAGCAGCTGGCTGGGACTTTACAATGAGCAGTTCTTC.